The clone carrying this T cell receptor beta chain was picked up a small number of times. These data are taken from a study of blood T cell repertoires in COVID-19. Study overall: Some COVID-19 samples were acute and others convalescent; all came from the United States, Italy and Spain. The analysed material was cDNA or gDNA that came from T cells, B-cell-depleted T cells, or PBMCs.

The germline V gene encodes CDR1 LNHDA and CDR2 SQIVND (reference sequence). CDR3 length: 14 amino acids. V shed 6 bases and J 1 base; nucleotides not matched to a gene: 4. Methods used by the authors: Using reference gene primer amplification, nucleated cell counts were estimated. Measured with immunoSEQ multiplex PCR; TCRdb has only the in-frame clones, and not every one. V and J calls and clone size follow that table, whereas D and trimming were derived from the DNA. The sample includes some 150,000 clones, 80% to 90% of them seen just once. This chain joins TRBV19 and TRBJ2-7; 9 bases are shared with TRBD1. The origin of this receptor is a woman aged 45-65 years with active or convalescent COVID-19. The sample taken for sequencing was peripheral blood. The CDR3 is CASSPGTGSYEQYF. CDR3 bases: TGTGCCAGTAGCCCCGGGACAGGGTCCTACGAGCAGTACTTC.